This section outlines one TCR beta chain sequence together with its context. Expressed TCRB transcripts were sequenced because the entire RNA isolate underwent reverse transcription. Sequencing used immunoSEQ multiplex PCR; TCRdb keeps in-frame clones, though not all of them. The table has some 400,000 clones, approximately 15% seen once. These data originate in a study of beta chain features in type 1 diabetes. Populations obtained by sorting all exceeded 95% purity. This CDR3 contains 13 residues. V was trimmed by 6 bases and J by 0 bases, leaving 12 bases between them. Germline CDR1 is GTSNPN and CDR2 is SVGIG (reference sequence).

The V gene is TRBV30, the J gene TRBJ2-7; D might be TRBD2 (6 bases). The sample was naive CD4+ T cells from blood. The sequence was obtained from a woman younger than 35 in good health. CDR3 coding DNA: TGTGCCTGCCTGTTAGCGGCCTCCTACGAGCAGTACTTC. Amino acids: CACLLAASYEQYF.